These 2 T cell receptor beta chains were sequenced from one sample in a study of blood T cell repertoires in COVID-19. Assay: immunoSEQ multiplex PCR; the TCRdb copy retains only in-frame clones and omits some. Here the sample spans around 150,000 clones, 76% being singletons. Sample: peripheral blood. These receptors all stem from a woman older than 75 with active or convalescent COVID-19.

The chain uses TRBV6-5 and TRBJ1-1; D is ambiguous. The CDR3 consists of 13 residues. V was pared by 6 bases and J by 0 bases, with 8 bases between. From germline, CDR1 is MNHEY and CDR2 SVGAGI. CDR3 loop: CASRGVMNTEAFF. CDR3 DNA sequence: TGTGCCAGCAGAGGAGTCATGAACACTGAAGCTTTCTTT.

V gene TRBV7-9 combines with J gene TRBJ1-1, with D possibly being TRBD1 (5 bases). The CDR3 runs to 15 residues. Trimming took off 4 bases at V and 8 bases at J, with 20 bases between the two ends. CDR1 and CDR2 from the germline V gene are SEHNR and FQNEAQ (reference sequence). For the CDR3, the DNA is TGTGCCAGCAGCTCATGGGACTCAATCGGACTAGAAGCTTTCTTT. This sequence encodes CASSSWDSIGLEAFF.